This is a list of T cell receptor beta chains from one sample in a study of neurological immune-mediated disorders. A single record per CDR3 protein comes from TCRdb applying MiXCR to the 5' RACE reads. The sample has some 70,000 distinct CDR3 sequences, about 4.9% seen once. Specimen: PBMCs. The receptors were sampled from a man between 25 and 39 years old with multiple sclerosis. Both conserved end residues are part of each CDR3. D genes are given only for firm matches. Only part of the rows carry a size: once, few, many, or a class if the clone is expanded.

V gene	D gene	clone size	J gene	CDR3 protein	CDR3 DNA
TRBV3-1	.	many	TRBJ1-1	CASSRREGTTEAFF	TGTGCCAGCAGCCGACGTGAGGGAACCACTGAAGCTTTCTTT
TRBV4-2	.	many	TRBJ1-2	CASSQANYGYTF	TGTGCCAGCAGCCAAGCGAACTATGGCTACACCTTC
TRBV5-1	.	many	TRBJ2-7	CASRSQAEYEQYF	TGCGCCAGCAGGTCCCAAGCAGAATACGAGCAGTACTTC
TRBV10-3	.	many	TRBJ1-1	CATVPNTLNTEAFF	TGTGCCACCGTTCCGAACACCTTGAACACTGAAGCTTTCTTT
TRBV4-2	TRBD1	many	TRBJ2-1	CASSHPGTGYNEQFF	TGTGCCAGCAGCCATCCCGGGACAGGGTACAATGAGCAGTTCTTC
TRBV5-1	TRBD1	many	TRBJ1-1	CASSLGGWGQDEAFF	TGCGCCAGCAGCTTGGGTGGATGGGGACAGGACGAAGCTTTCTTT
TRBV20-1	.	.	TRBJ1-1	CSARDGPGRVRTEAFF	TGCAGTGCTAGAGACGGGCCCGGACGAGTTCGCACTGAAGCTTTCTTT
TRBV5-1	.	many	TRBJ1-4	CASSLASTNSGEKLFF	TGCGCCAGCAGCTTGGCCTCTACAAATTCGGGGGAAAAACTGTTTTTT
TRBV9	.	many	TRBJ2-5	CASSVDWGTQETQYF	TGTGCCAGCAGCGTAGACTGGGGAACCCAAGAGACCCAGTACTTC
TRBV20-1	.	many	TRBJ1-4	CSARDRRLEFPNEKLFF	TGCAGTGCTAGAGATCGGCGTTTAGAGTTCCCTAATGAAAAACTGTTTTTT
TRBV7-8	.	many	TRBJ1-3	CASSLRGGGIAGNTIYF	TGTGCCAGCAGCTTAAGAGGGGGTGGTATAGCTGGAAACACCATATATTTT
TRBV5-6	.	.	TRBJ1-5	CASSLWQEGQPQHF	TGTGCCAGCAGCTTATGGCAGGAGGGGCAGCCCCAGCATTTT
TRBV4-2	TRBD1	many	TRBJ1-3	CASSQYEQGANTIYF	TGTGCCAGCAGCCAATACGAACAGGGGGCAAACACCATATATTTT
TRBV29-1	.	many	TRBJ2-2	CSVELSREANTGELFF	TGCAGCGTTGAACTTAGCAGGGAGGCGAACACCGGGGAGCTGTTTTTT
TRBV5-4	TRBD1	many	TRBJ1-2	CASSFDRVNYGYTF	TGTGCCAGCAGCTTTGACAGGGTCAACTATGGCTACACCTTC
TRBV9	.	many	TRBJ2-2	CASSPSGGGSGELFF	TGTGCCAGCAGCCCCTCCGGTGGAGGGTCCGGGGAGCTGTTTTTT
TRBV5-1	TRBD2	many	TRBJ2-1	CASSLVLAGGSEQFF	TGCGCCAGCAGCTTGGTCCTAGCGGGTGGGAGTGAGCAGTTCTTC
TRBV2	TRBD2	many	TRBJ2-1	CASSGDYVMHEQFF	TGTGCCAGCAGTGGGGACTACGTGATGCATGAGCAGTTCTTC
TRBV5-1	.	many	TRBJ1-1	CASSLRDEAFF	TGCGCCAGCAGCTTAAGAGATGAAGCTTTCTTT
TRBV7-8	.	.	TRBJ1-1	CASSTKRQRDAEAFF	TGTGCCAGCAGTACCAAGCGACAAAGGGACGCTGAAGCTTTCTTT
TRBV4-1	TRBD2	.	TRBJ2-3	CASSQPGLATDTQYF	TGCGCCAGCAGCCAACCGGGACTAGCGACAGATACGCAGTATTTT
TRBV5-6	TRBD1	many	TRBJ1-2	CASSLDTGGGFNYGYTF	TGTGCCAGCAGCTTGGATACAGGGGGCGGTTTTAACTATGGCTACACCTTC
TRBV4-2	TRBD1	many	TRBJ1-2	CASSQPTGTYGYTF	TGTGCCAGCAGCCAACCGACAGGGACCTATGGCTACACCTTC
TRBV20-1	.	.	TRBJ1-1	CSARGGGTHTEAFF	TGCAGTGCGCGGGGGGGGGGCACCCACACTGAAGCTTTCTTT
TRBV6-4	.	many	TRBJ1-2	CASRASSSGYGYTF	TGTGCCAGCAGGGCATCTTCCTCGGGCTATGGCTACACCTTC
TRBV20-1	TRBD1	many	TRBJ1-2	CSASGRDRGQYGYTF	TGCAGTGCTAGTGGTCGGGACAGGGGACAATATGGCTACACCTTC
TRBV12-3/TRBV12-4	.	.	TRBJ1-5	CASSFRQGHQPQHF	TGTGCCAGCAGTTTCCGTCAGGGCCATCAGCCCCAGCATTTT
TRBV5-5	TRBD1	many	TRBJ1-1	CASTGTGGTEAFF	TGTGCCAGCACCGGGACAGGGGGGACTGAAGCTTTCTTT
TRBV6-1	TRBD1	many	TRBJ1-1	CASTRDRGVTEAFF	TGTGCCAGCACTAGAGACAGGGGTGTCACTGAAGCTTTCTTT
TRBV20-1	.	few	TRBJ1-2	CSASDPRAGHLYTF	TGCAGTGCTAGCGACCCGCGGGCAGGGCATCTCTACACCTTC
TRBV20-1	.	many	TRBJ2-1	CSVERTENNEQFF	TGCAGTGTAGAAAGGACAGAGAACAATGAGCAGTTCTTC
TRBV20-1	.	many	TRBJ1-1	CSATRHQNTEAFF	TGCAGTGCTACAAGACACCAGAACACTGAAGCTTTCTTT
TRBV20-1	TRBD1	many	TRBJ1-1	CSAPSQGAHTEAFF	TGCAGTGCCCCGAGCCAGGGGGCGCACACTGAAGCTTTCTTT
TRBV6-5	.	many	TRBJ1-2	CASTPQGRGGYTF	TGTGCCAGCACCCCCCAGGGTAGAGGTGGCTACACCTTC
TRBV5-1	.	many	TRBJ2-3	CASSPEGGARTDTQYF	TGCGCCAGCAGCCCGGAGGGGGGGGCTCGCACAGATACGCAGTATTTT
TRBV24-1	.	many	TRBJ1-6	CATSDNRQNSPLHF	TGTGCCACCAGTGACAACAGACAGAATTCACCCCTCCACTTT
TRBV5-1	.	.	TRBJ1-1	CASSFLGAEAFF	TGCGCCAGCAGCTTTCTAGGCGCAGAAGCTTTCTTT
TRBV12-3/TRBV12-4	.	many	TRBJ1-2	CASSFGDLYGYTF	TGTGCCAGCAGTTTTGGGGACCTCTATGGCTACACCTTC
TRBV24-1	TRBD1	many	TRBJ1-5	CATSAGKGTGTAWQPQHF	TGTGCCACCAGTGCCGGAAAAGGCACGGGGACAGCTTGGCAGCCCCAGCATTTT
TRBV7-8	.	many	TRBJ1-5	CASSLGRGGKAQHF	TGTGCCAGCAGCTTAGGGAGGGGTGGAAAAGCCCAGCATTTT
TRBV6-1	TRBD1	many	TRBJ1-1	CAGEGTGRAEAFF	TGTGCCGGGGAAGGGACAGGGAGAGCTGAAGCTTTCTTT
TRBV29-1	TRBD1	many	TRBJ1-1	CSANRGTTEAFF	TGCAGCGCGAACAGGGGGACGACTGAAGCTTTCTTT
TRBV7-9	TRBD1	many	TRBJ2-5	CASSLVGQGQETQYF	TGTGCCAGCAGCTTAGTTGGACAGGGTCAAGAGACCCAGTACTTC
TRBV9	TRBD1	.	TRBJ2-7	CASSAATGNYEQYF	TGTGCCAGCAGCGCGGCGACAGGGAACTACGAGCAGTACTTC
TRBV2	.	few	TRBJ1-1	CAAVKWEPEAFF	TGTGCCGCGGTAAAGTGGGAACCTGAAGCTTTCTTT
TRBV29-1	TRBD1	many	TRBJ1-6	CSVKGTGRYSPLHF	TGCAGCGTGAAAGGGACAGGGAGATATTCACCCCTCCACTTT
TRBV5-1	TRBD1	many	TRBJ1-2	CASSLSGQPRNYGYTF	TGCGCCAGCAGCTTGTCGGGACAGCCTCGAAACTATGGCTACACCTTC
TRBV4-1	.	many	TRBJ2-3	CASSQMGLDFTDTQYF	TGCGCCAGCAGCCAAATGGGGCTAGATTTCACAGATACGCAGTATTTT
TRBV28	.	many	TRBJ2-1	CASIGSYNEQFF	TGTGCCAGCATAGGATCCTACAATGAGCAGTTCTTC
TRBV20-1	TRBD2	many	TRBJ2-7	CSATGGAYEQYF	TGCAGTGCCACCGGGGGGGCGTACGAGCAGTACTTC
TRBV15	TRBD1	few	TRBJ2-1	CATSRDRDRGNEQFF	TGTGCCACCAGCAGAGACCGGGACAGGGGGAATGAGCAGTTCTTC
TRBV3-1	.	many	TRBJ1-1	CASSQTRANTEAFF	TGTGCCAGCAGCCAAACCAGGGCCAACACTGAAGCTTTCTTT
TRBV4-1	.	many	TRBJ1-2	CASSQEERGYTF	TGCGCCAGCAGCCAAGAAGAGAGAGGCTACACCTTC